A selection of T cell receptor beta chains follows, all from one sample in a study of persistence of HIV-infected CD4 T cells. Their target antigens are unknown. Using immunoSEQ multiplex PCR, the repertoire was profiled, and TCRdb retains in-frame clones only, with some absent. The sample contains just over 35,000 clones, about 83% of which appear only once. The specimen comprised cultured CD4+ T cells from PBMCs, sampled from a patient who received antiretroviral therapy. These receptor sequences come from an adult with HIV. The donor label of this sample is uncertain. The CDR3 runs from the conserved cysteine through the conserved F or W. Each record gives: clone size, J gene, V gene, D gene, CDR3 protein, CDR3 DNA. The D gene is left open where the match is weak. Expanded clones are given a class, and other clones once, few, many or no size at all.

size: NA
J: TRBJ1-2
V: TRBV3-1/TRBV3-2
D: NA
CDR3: CASSQGMDSSYGYTF
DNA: TGTGCCAGCAGCCAAGGGATGGACTCCTCCTATGGCTACACCTTC

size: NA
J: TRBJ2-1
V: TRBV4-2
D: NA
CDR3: CASSLHMSSYNEQFF
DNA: TGTGCCAGCAGTCTACATATGAGCTCCTACAATGAGCAGTTCTTC

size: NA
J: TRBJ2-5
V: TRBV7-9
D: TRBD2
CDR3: CASSPKAGGAAQYF
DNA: TGTGCCAGCAGCCCCAAGGCGGGGGGGGCGGCCCAGTACTTC

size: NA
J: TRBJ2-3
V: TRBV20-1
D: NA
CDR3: CSASRRITSTDTQYF
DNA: TGCAGTGCTAGTCGACGGATTACTAGCACAGATACGCAGTATTTT

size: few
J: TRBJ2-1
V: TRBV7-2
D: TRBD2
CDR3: CASSLGGRTYNEQFF
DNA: TGTGCCAGCAGCTTAGGCGGGAGGACCTACAATGAGCAGTTCTTC

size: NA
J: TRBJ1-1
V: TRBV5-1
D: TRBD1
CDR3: CASSWAPGQEAPAFF
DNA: TGCGCCAGCAGCTGGGCACCGGGACAGGAGGCACCAGCTTTCTTT

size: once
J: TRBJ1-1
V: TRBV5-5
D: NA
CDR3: CASTLIQGTTEAFF
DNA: TGTGCCAGCACCCTGATCCAGGGGACAACTGAAGCTTTCTTT

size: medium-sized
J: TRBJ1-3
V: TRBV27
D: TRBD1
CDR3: CASSRTGTFSGNTIYF
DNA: TGTGCCAGCAGCCGGACAGGGACCTTCTCTGGAAACACCATATATTTT

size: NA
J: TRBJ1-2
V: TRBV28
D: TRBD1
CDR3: CASSRDRGAGYTF
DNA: TGTGCCAGCAGCCGGGACAGGGGTGCTGGCTACACCTTC

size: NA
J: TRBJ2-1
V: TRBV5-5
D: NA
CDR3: CASSLDSLTGFSYNEQFF
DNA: TGTGCCAGCAGCTTGGATAGCCTTACAGGTTTCTCCTACAATGAGCAGTTCTTC

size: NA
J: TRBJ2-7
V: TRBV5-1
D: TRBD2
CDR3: CASSLVLAGEDEQYF
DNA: TGCGCCAGCAGCTTGGTCCTAGCGGGGGAGGACGAGCAGTACTTC

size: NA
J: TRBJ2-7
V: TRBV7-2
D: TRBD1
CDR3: CASSLGGQVEQYF
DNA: TGTGCCAGCAGCTTAGGGGGACAGGTTGAGCAGTACTTC

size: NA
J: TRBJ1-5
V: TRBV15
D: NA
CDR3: CATSRAGGLGNQPQHF
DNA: TGTGCCACCAGCAGAGCTGGGGGGCTTGGCAATCAGCCCCAGCATTTT

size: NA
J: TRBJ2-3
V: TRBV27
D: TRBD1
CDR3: CASRWTGLGTDTQYF
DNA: TGTGCCAGCAGGTGGACAGGGCTCGGGACAGATACGCAGTATTTT

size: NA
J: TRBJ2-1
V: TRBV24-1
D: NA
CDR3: CATSDFRGNLANEQFF
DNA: TGTGCCACCAGTGATTTCCGGGGAAATTTGGCCAATGAGCAGTTCTTC

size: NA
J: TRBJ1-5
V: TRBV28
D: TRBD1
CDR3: CASSLSWDRGRRQPQHF
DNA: TGTGCCAGCAGTTTATCTTGGGACAGGGGGCGAAGGCAGCCCCAGCATTTT

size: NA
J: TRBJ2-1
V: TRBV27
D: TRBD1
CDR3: CASSLRGQAYNEQFF
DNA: TGTGCCAGCAGTTTACGGGGACAGGCCTACAATGAGCAGTTCTTC

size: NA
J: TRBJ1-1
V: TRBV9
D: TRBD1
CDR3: CASSPNEGAWDTEAFF
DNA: TGTGCCAGCAGCCCAAACGAGGGGGCTTGGGACACTGAAGCTTTCTTT

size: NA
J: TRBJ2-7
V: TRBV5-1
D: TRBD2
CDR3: CASSFLSGNSYEQYF
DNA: TGCGCCAGCAGCTTTCTCAGCGGGAATTCCTACGAGCAGTACTTC